The source of this TCR beta chain is a study of technical replicates of blood from a handful of donors. Some clones are missing from TCRdb's copy, which holds only in-frame ones; the method was immunoSEQ multiplex PCR. The top ten clones hold around 0.31% of a sample with fewer than 85,000 clones, around 96% of them seen once. Sequenced input: T cells isolated from PBMCs. This TCR came from a human donor in good health.

This CDR3 reads CASSQESGETQYF. In nucleotides, the CDR3 is TGTGCCAGCAGCCAAGAATCGGGGGAGACCCAGTACTTC. The chain combines TRBV14 with TRBJ2-5; perhaps TRBD2 as D (5 bases). This CDR3 region has 13 residues. V lost 0 bases and J lost 5, with 7 bases in between. CDR1 and CDR2 from the germline V gene are SGHDN and FVKESK.